These 3 T cell receptor beta chains were all obtained from the same sample, sequenced in a study of T cells and Merkel cell carcinoma outcomes. Generated by immunoSEQ multiplex PCR, the TCRdb table keeps only in-frame clones and is missing some. The table has over 10,000 clones, less than 97% seen once. Sequenced sample: tumor tissue from Merkel cell carcinoma. The receptor source for this set is a human donor with Merkel cell carcinoma.

The chain carries TRBV28 and TRBJ2-4; D unclear. CDR1 and CDR2 (germline): MDHEN, SYDVKM. V was pared by 1 base and J by 6 bases, with 16 bases between. The CDR3 contains 16 residues. The CDR3 region is CASSLFSRRFGNIQYF. The CDR3 DNA follows: TGTGCCAGCAGTTTATTTAGTCGGCGTTTCGGAAACATTCAGTACTTC.

A single count supports this clone. The chain combines TRBV7-2 with TRBJ2-3, with 8 bases identical to TRBD2. The CDR3 is made up of 16 amino acids. With V trimmed by 5 bases and J by 2 bases, 9 bases remained unmatched. Germline CDR1 and CDR2: SGHTA and FQGNSA. Here the CDR3 DNA reads TGTGCCAGCAGCCCCTTACCGGGAGGGTTCACAGATACGCAGTATTTT. Protein product: CASSPLPGGFTDTQYF.

The chain is built from TRBV9 and TRBJ1-3; possibly TRBD1 for D (5 bases). The CDR3 contains 16 residues. The V end was cut by 3 bases, the J end by 2 bases, with 15 bases between. Per germline, CDR1 SGDLS and CDR2 YYNGEE. CDR3 in DNA: TGTGCCAGCAGCGAACAGGTCGAGGTCCCTGGAAACACCATATATTTT. It encodes CASSEQVEVPGNTIYF.